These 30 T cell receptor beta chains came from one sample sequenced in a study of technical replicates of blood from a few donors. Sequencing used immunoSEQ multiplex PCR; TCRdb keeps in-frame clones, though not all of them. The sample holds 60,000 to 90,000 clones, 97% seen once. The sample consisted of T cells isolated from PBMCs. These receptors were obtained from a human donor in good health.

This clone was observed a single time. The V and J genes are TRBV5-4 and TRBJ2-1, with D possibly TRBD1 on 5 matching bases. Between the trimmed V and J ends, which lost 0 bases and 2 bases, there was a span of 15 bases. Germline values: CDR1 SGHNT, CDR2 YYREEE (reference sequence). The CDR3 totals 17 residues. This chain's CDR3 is CASSLATGAGPYNEQFF. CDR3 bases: TGTGCCAGCAGCTTGGCCACTGGGGCAGGACCCTACAATGAGCAGTTCTTC.

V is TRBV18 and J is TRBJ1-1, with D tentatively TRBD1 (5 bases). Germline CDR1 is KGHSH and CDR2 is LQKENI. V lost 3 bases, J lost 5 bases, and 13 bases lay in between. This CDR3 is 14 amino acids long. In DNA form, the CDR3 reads TGTGCCAGCTCACCCGGCCAGGGTAAAACTGAAGCTTTCTTT. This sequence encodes CASSPGQGKTEAFF. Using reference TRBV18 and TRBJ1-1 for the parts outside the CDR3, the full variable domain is NAGVMQNPRHLVRRRGQEARLRCSPMKGHSHVYWYRQLPEEGLKFMVYLQKENIIDESGMPKERFSAEFPKEGPSILRIQQVVRGDSAAYFCASSPGQGKTEAFFGQGTRLTVV.

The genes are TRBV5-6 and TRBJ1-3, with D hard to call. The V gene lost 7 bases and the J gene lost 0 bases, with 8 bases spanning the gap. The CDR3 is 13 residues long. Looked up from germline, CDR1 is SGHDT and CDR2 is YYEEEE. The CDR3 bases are TGTGCCAGCCGACTGAGCTCTGGAAACACCATATATTTT. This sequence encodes CASRLSSGNTIYF.

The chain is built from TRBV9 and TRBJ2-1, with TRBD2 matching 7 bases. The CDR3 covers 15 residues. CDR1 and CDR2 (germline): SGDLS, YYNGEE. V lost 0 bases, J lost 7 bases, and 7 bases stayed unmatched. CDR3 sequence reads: CASSVGGGPPNEQFF. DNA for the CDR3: TGTGCCAGCAGCGTAGGGGGAGGGCCCCCAAATGAGCAGTTCTTC. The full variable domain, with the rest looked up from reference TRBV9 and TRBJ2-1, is DSGVTQTPKHLITATGQRVTLRCSPRSGDLSVYWYQQSLDQGLQFLIQYYNGEERAKGNILERFSAQQFPDLHSELNLSSLELGDSALYFCASSVGGGPPNEQFFGPGTRLTVL.

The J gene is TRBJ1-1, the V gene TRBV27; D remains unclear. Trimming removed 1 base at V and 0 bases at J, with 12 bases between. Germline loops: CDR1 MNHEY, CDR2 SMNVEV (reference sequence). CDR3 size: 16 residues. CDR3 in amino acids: CASSLFPRYMNTEAFF. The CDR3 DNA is TGTGCCAGCAGTTTATTCCCTAGGTACATGAACACTGAAGCTTTCTTT.

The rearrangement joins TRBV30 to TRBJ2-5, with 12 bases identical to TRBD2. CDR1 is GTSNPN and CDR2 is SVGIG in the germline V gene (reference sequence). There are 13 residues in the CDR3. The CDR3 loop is CVLAGGPGKTQYF. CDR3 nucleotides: TGTGTTCTAGCGGGAGGGCCCGGGAAGACCCAGTACTTC.

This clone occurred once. CDR3: CASSWTGGNQPQHF. CDR3 sequence (DNA): TGTGCCAGCAGCTGGACAGGGGGCAATCAGCCCCAGCATTTT. The genes are TRBV27 and TRBJ1-5; TRBD1 agrees at 9 bases. Trimming cost V 6 bases and J 2 bases; bases outside gene matches: 2. The CDR3 is 14 residues long. CDR1 is MNHEY and CDR2 is SMNVEV in the germline V gene (reference sequence).

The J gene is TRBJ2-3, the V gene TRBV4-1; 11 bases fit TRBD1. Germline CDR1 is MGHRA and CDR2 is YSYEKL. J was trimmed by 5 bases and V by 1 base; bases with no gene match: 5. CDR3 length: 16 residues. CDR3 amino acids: CASSQVGTGGGDTQYF. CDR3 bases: TGCGCCAGCAGCCAAGTTGGGACAGGGGGTGGAGATACGCAGTATTTT.

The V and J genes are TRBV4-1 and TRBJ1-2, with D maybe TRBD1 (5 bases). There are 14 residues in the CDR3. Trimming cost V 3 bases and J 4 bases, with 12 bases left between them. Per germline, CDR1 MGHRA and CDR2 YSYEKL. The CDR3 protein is CASSQPTGAYGYTF. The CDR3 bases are TGCGCCAGCAGCCAGCCCACAGGAGCCTATGGCTACACCTTC.

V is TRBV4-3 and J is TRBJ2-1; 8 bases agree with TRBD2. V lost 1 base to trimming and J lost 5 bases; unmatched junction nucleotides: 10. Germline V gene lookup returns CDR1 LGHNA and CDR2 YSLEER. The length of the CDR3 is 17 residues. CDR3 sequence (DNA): TGCGCCAGCAGCCAAGTACCAGCGGGAGTTGGCAACAATGAGCAGTTCTTC. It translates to CASSQVPAGVGNNEQFF.

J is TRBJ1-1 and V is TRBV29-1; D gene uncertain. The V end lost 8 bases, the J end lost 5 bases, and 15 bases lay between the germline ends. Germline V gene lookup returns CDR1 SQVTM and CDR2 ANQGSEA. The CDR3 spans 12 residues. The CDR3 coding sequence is TGCAGCTCTTCCCCTAGAGGAACTGAAGCTTTCTTT. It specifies CSSSPRGTEAFF.

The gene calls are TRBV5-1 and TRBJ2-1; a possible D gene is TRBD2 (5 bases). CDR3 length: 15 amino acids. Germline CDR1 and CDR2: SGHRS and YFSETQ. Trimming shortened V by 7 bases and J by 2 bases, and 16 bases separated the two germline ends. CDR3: CASFSPASPYNEQFF. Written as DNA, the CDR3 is TGCGCCAGCTTCTCACCGGCTAGCCCCTACAATGAGCAGTTCTTC. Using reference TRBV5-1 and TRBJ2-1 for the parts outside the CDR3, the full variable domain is KAGVTQTPRYLIKTRGQQVTLSCSPISGHRSVSWYQQTPGQGLQFLFEYFSETQRNKGNFPGRFSGRQFSNSRSEMNVSTLELGDSALYLCASFSPASPYNEQFFGPGTRLTVL.

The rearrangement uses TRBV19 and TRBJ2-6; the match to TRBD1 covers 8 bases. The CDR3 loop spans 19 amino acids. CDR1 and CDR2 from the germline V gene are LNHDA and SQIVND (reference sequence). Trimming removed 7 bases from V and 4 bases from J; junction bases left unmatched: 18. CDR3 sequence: CASKGGQGNSETGANVLTF. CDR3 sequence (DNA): TGTGCCAGTAAGGGAGGACAGGGAAACAGTGAGACCGGGGCCAACGTCCTGACTTTC.

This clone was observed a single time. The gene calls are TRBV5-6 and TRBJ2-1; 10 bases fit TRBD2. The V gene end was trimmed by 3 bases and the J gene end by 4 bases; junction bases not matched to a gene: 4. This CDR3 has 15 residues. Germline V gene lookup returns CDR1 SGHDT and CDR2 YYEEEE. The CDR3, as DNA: TGTGCCAGCAGCTCTAGCGGGAGCCCATACAATGAGCAGTTCTTC. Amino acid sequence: CASSSSGSPYNEQFF.

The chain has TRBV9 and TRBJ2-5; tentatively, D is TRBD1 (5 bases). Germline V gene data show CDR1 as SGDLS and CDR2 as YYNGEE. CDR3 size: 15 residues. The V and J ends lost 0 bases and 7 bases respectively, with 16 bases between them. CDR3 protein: CASSVEMSRVGTQYF. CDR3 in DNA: TGTGCCAGCAGCGTAGAAATGTCCAGGGTCGGGACCCAGTACTTC.

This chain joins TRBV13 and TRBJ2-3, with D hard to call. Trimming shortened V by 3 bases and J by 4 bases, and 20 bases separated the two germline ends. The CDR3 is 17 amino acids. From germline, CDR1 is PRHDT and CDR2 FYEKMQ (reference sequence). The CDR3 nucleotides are TGTGCCAGCAGCTTCCGACTGGCCGCCTGGGTGGCAGATACGCAGTATTTT. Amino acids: CASSFRLAAWVADTQYF.

For the CDR3, the DNA is TGTGCCAGCTCCTCACTACAGGCTTACGAGCAGTACTTC. It yields the protein CASSSLQAYEQYF. V and J are TRBV13 and TRBJ2-7; tentatively, D is TRBD1 (5 bases). Trimming left V 8 bases short and J 4 bases short, with 15 bases between. The CDR3 spans 13 residues. The germline gives CDR1 PRHDT, CDR2 FYEKMQ (reference sequence).

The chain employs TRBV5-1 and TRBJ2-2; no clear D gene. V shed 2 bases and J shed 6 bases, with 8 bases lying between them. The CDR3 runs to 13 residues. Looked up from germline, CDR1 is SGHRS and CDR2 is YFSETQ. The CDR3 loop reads CASSFDFSGELFF. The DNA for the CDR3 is TGCGCCAGCAGCTTCGACTTCTCCGGGGAGCTGTTTTTT.

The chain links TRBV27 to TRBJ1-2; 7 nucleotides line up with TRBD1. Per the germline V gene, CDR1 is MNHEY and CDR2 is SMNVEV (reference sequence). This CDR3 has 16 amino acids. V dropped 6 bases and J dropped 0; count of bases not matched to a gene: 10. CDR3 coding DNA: TGTGCCAGCAGCCGATCCGGGACAGTCTCTAACTATGGCTACACCTTC. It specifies CASSRSGTVSNYGYTF.

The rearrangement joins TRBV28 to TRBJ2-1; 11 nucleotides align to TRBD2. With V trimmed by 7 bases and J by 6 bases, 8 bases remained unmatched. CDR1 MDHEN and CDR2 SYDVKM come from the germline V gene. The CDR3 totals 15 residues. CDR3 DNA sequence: TGTGCCAGCAACGCACTAGCGGGAGAAGCCAATGAGCAGTTCTTC. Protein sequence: CASNALAGEANEQFF. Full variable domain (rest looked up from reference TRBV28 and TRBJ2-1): DVKVTQSSRYLVKRTGEKVFLECVQDMDHENMFWYRQDPGLGLRLIYFSYDVKMKEKGDIPEGYSVSREKKERFSLILESASTNQTSMYLCASNALAGEANEQFFGPGTRLTVL.

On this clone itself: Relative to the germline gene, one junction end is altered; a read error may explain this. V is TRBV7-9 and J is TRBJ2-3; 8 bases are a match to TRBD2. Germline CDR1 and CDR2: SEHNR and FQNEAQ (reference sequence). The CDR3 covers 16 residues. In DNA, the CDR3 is TGTGCCAGCACCTTAACACCGGGACTAGGTACAGATACGCAGTATTTT. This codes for CASTLTPGLGTDTQYF.

The CDR3 coding sequence is TGTGCCAGCAAACCGGGGGGTATAGGTGGAGATCAGCCCCAGCATTTT. This gives the protein CASKPGGIGGDQPQHF. The rearrangement joins TRBV27 to TRBJ1-5; TRBD1 is a possible D gene (5 bases). This CDR3 region has 16 residues. Trimming cost V 7 bases and J 5 bases, with 21 bases left between them. Germline V gene data show CDR1 as MNHEY and CDR2 as SMNVEV (reference sequence).

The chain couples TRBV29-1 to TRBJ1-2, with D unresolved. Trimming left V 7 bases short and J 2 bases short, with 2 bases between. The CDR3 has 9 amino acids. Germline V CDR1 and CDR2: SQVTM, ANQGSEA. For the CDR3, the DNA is TGCAGCGCAAACTATGGCTACACCTTC. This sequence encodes CSANYGYTF.

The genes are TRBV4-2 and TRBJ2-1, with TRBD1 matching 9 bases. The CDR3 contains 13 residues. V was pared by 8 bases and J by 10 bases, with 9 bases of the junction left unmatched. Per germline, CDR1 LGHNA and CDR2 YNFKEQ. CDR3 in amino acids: CASRTGDLEEQFF. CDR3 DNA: TGTGCCAGCCGGACAGGGGACTTAGAGGAGCAGTTCTTC.

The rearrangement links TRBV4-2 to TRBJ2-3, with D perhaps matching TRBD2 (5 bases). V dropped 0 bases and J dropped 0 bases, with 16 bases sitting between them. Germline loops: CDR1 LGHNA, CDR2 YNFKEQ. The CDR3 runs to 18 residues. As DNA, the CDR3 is TGTGCCAGCAGCCAAGATCCCCTAGCCGGAGACAGCACAGATACGCAGTATTTT. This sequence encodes CASSQDPLAGDSTDTQYF.

This chain's CDR3 is CASSDISYEQYF. The DNA of the CDR3 is TGCGCCAGCAGTGATATCTCCTACGAGCAGTACTTC. This chain links TRBV10-2 with TRBJ2-7; D gene uncertain. Germline V lookup: CDR1 WSHSY, CDR2 SAAADI. Trimming left V 3 bases short and J 0 bases short, with 3 bases between. The CDR3 loop spans 12 amino acids.

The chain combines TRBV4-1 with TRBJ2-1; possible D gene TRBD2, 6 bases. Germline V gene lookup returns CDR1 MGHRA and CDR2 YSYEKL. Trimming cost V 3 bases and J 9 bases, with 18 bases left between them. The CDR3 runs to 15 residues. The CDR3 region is CASSQKVVVGSEQFF. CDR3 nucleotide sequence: TGCGCCAGCAGCCAGAAGGTCGTGGTCGGGAGTGAGCAGTTCTTC.

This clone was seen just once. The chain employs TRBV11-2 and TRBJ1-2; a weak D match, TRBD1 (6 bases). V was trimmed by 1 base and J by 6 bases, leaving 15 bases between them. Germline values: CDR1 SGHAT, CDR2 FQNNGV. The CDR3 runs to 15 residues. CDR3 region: CASSLVSGGGDGYTF. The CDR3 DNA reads TGTGCCAGCAGCTTAGTAAGCGGGGGCGGAGATGGCTACACCTTC.

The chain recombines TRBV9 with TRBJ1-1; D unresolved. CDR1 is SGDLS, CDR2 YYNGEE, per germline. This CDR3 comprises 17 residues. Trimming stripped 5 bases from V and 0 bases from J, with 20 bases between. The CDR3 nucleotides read TGTGCCAGCAGTATAGAGGGTTCTAGGGCCGTGAACACTGAAGCTTTCTTT. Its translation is CASSIEGSRAVNTEAFF.

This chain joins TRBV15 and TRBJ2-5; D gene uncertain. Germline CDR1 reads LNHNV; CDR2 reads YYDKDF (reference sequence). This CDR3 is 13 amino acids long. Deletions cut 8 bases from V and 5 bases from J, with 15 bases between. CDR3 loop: CATGSVSGETQYF. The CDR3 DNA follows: TGTGCCACCGGCTCGGTGTCCGGGGAGACCCAGTACTTC.